A single sample gave rise to the 20 T cell receptor beta chains below, sequenced in a study of T cell repertoires in cytomegalovirus infection. Using its own MiXCR run on the reads, TCRdb lists one record per CDR3 protein. The sample consists of 450,000 to 550,000 distinct CDR3 sequences, approximately 15% of them appearing once. Specimen: CD8+ T cells from PBMCs. All receptors derive from a human donor in good health (CMV status not recorded). Some clones in this sample may be carry-over from other donors' samples.

In this sample, this clonotype turned up many times. The V gene is TRBV5-4, the J gene TRBJ2-3, with 8 bases aligning to TRBD2. With V trimmed by 5 bases and J by 4 bases, 6 bases remained unmatched. Germline loops: CDR1 SGHNT, CDR2 YYREEE (reference sequence). The CDR3 totals 14 residues. The CDR3 coding sequence is TGTGCCAGCAGGTGGGGAGCGGGAGCAGATACGCAGTATTTT. Its translation is CASRWGAGADTQYF.

This clonotype was observed many times. V and J are TRBV7-8 and TRBJ1-6; D uncertain. Trimming stripped 3 bases from V and 10 bases from J, with 7 bases between. The length of the CDR3 is 12 residues. Germline V gives CDR1 SGHVS, CDR2 FQNEAQ. CDR3 coding DNA: TGTGCCAGCAGCTTCGACGCGTCACCCCTCCACTTT. The encoded protein is CASSFDASPLHF.

This clonotype appeared many times. The chain links TRBV19 to TRBJ1-1; 9 nucleotides agree with TRBD1. Germline values: CDR1 LNHDA, CDR2 SQIVND (reference sequence). V shed 6 bases and J 4 bases; nucleotides not matched to a gene: 9. The CDR3 has 15 residues. DNA of the CDR3: TGTGCCAGTAGGACCTCGGGACAGGGTTCCACTGAAGCTTTCTTT. This encodes CASRTSGQGSTEAFF.

This clonotype was counted once. At one of its ends the junction is not consistent with the germline gene, which may arise from a read error. The rearrangement joins TRBV5-1 to TRBJ2-1; a weak D match, TRBD2 (5 bases). Germline CDR1 reads SGHRS; CDR2 reads YFSETQ. This CDR3 region has 14 residues. DNA for the CDR3: TGCGCCAGCAGGGAGCGGTCATCCTACGATGAGCAGTTCTTC. This encodes CASRERSSYDEQFF.

Regarding this clonotype: Just one base apart from a much larger clone, this may be a read error. The conserved phenylalanine or tryptophan is not found at the CDR3 terminus, so this likely reflects a read error. The chain joins TRBV19 to TRBJ2-7; D is possibly TRBD1 (5 bases). The germline V gene has CDR1 LNHDA and CDR2 SQIVND (reference sequence). The germline V and J ends were trimmed by 5 bases and 0 bases, with 14 bases remaining between them. There are 15 residues in the CDR3. The CDR3 region is CASSADSSSSYEQYL. The CDR3 DNA reads TGTGCCAGTAGTGCCGACAGCTCCAGCTCCTACGAGCAGTACTTA.

There are a few counts of this clonotype. This chain joins TRBV4-1 and TRBJ1-2; TRBD1 aligns across 9 bases. The CDR3 has 15 residues. The trim removed 4 bases at V and 3 bases at J, leaving 6 bases unmatched. The germline CDR1 and CDR2 sequences are MGHRA and YSYEKL. The CDR3 here is CASSLNRGRDYGYTF. CDR3 coding DNA: TGCGCCAGCAGCCTAAACAGGGGGCGCGACTATGGCTACACCTTC.

Ten or more counts support this clonotype. V usage is TRBV7-8 and J usage is TRBJ2-7; TRBD2 might be the D (5 bases). Trimming took off 0 bases at V and 5 bases at J, with 17 bases between the two ends. Germline values: CDR1 SGHVS, CDR2 FQNEAQ. The CDR3 length is 16 residues. DNA for the CDR3: TGTGCCAGCAGCTTAGCGATGGTAGCGCTAGACCACGAGCAGTACTTC. Amino acids: CASSLAMVALDHEQYF.

This clonotype was recorded many times. This chain uses TRBV7-9 with TRBJ2-4; 10 nucleotides align to TRBD1. The CDR3 covers 15 residues. Germline V lookup: CDR1 SEHNR, CDR2 FQNEAQ (reference sequence). Losses at the gene ends were 0 bases for V and 8 bases for J; bases not matched to a gene: 4. CDR3 amino acids: CASSLAEGQGHIQYF. The CDR3 coding sequence is TGTGCCAGCAGCTTAGCGGAGGGACAGGGGCACATTCAGTACTTC.

The chain is built from TRBV24-1 and TRBJ2-1, with D possibly TRBD1 on 6 matching bases. The CDR3 contains 14 residues. V was cut by 10 bases and J by 0 bases, with 12 bases left in between. From germline, CDR1 is KGHDR and CDR2 SFDVKD. As DNA, the CDR3 is TGTGCCACACCCCCCAGGGGCTCCTACAATGAGCAGTTCTTC. Amino acids: CATPPRGSYNEQFF.

This clonotype was seen many times. This sequence joins TRBV19 and TRBJ2-4; 10 bases line up with TRBD1. V lost 3 bases and J lost 6; bases outside the gene matches: 17. Germline lookup yields CDR1 LNHDA and CDR2 SQIVND (reference sequence). This CDR3 has 19 amino acids. CDR3 bases: TGTGCCAGTAGTATGAGGGGGAGGGGACAGGGGCTTGCTGCAAACATTCAGTACTTC. Encoded protein: CASSMRGRGQGLAANIQYF.

This clonotype has a count of ten or more. The CDR3 loop is CASSRRGLADGTGELFF. DNA of the CDR3: TGTGCCAGCAGCCGCCGCGGCCTAGCGGACGGCACCGGGGAGCTGTTTTTT. This chain joins TRBV7-6 and TRBJ2-2; 7 bases line up with TRBD2. The trim removed 5 bases at V and 4 bases at J, leaving 13 bases unmatched. Per the germline V gene, CDR1 is SGHVS and CDR2 is FNYEAQ. This CDR3 contains 17 residues.

Concerning this clonotype itself: A much larger clone differs from this one at a single base, so this may be a read error. The chain uses TRBV4-2 and TRBJ2-2; 10 nucleotides line up with TRBD1. The CDR3 consists of 15 residues. CDR1 LGHNA and CDR2 YNFKEQ come from the germline V gene. This CDR3 reads CASSRGQGDTRELFF. The CDR3 nucleotides read TGTGCCAGCAGCCGAGGACAGGGGGACACCAGGGAGCTGTTTTTT.

V is TRBV20-1 and J is TRBJ2-7; 7 nucleotides match TRBD2. The CDR3 contains 14 residues. Per the germline V gene, CDR1 is DFQATT and CDR2 is SNEGSKA (reference sequence). The trim removed 6 bases at V and 3 bases at J, leaving 11 bases unmatched. DNA for the CDR3: TGCAGTGCCAACGGAGGCGGGAGAGTCTACGAGCAGTACTTC. Translating it yields CSANGGGRVYEQYF.

This clonotype was seen repeatedly, ten times or more. CDR3 DNA: TGTGCCAGCAGCTTAGATTTGGCGCACCTCTATGGCTACACCTTC. This translates into CASSLDLAHLYGYTF. The chain recombines TRBV11-2 with TRBJ1-2; no clear D gene. The length of the CDR3 is 15 residues. V dropped 0 bases and J dropped 4 bases, with 12 bases sitting between them. Germline CDR1 SGHAT, CDR2 FQNNGV.

In its sample, this clonotype was seen many times. The chain couples TRBV19 to TRBJ2-7; D unclear. Germline V gene data show CDR1 as LNHDA and CDR2 as SQIVND (reference sequence). This CDR3 spans 15 amino acids. Trimming removed 6 bases at V and 0 bases at J, with 15 bases between. As DNA, the CDR3 is TGTGCCAGTAGGCAGTTCCAAGCCAGCTCCTACGAGCAGTACTTC. It yields the protein CASRQFQASSYEQYF.

This clonotype came up many times. The rearrangement uses TRBV27 and TRBJ2-3; D might be TRBD1 (7 bases). This CDR3 comprises 17 residues. Germline values: CDR1 MNHEY, CDR2 SMNVEV (reference sequence). V dropped 5 bases and J dropped 2 bases, with 20 bases sitting between them. CDR3 sequence reads: CASSLNGGQPFTDTQYF. CDR3 DNA sequence: TGTGCCAGCAGTCTCAACGGGGGACAGCCATTCACAGATACGCAGTATTTT.

At least ten counts were recorded for this clonotype. The chain joins TRBV7-8 to TRBJ2-1; D remains ambiguous. Germline CDR1 and CDR2: SGHVS and FQNEAQ. V shed 7 bases and J shed 0 bases, with 13 bases lying between them. This CDR3 is built from 15 residues. CDR3 amino acids: CASTTRPSSYNEQFF. The CDR3 nucleotides are TGTGCCAGCACCACGAGACCTAGCTCCTACAATGAGCAGTTCTTC.

This clonotype appeared many times. The chain employs TRBV20-1 and TRBJ2-1; 10 bases map to TRBD2. In germline, CDR1 is DFQATT, CDR2 SNEGSKA (reference sequence). The CDR3 loop spans 15 amino acids. The J segment lost 0 bases and the V segment lost 5 bases, leaving 4 bases of the junction unmatched. The CDR3 sequence: CSAPGLASSYNEQFF. The CDR3 DNA reads TGCAGTGCTCCGGGACTAGCGAGCTCCTACAATGAGCAGTTCTTC.

This clonotype was counted only a few times. The CDR3 DNA is TGCGCCAGCAGCTTTCACAGGGGGGTGGACACTGAAGCTTTCTTT. This codes for CASSFHRGVDTEAFF. The chain carries TRBV5-1 and TRBJ1-1, with 8 bases fitting TRBD1. Germline CDR1 and CDR2: SGHRS and YFSETQ. The junction had 6 bases not matched to a gene; V was cut back by 2 bases and J by 3 bases. This CDR3 has 15 residues.

The genes are TRBV5-4 and TRBJ2-5; either TRBD1 or TRBD2 may fit D (5 bases each). The CDR3 is 15 residues long. Looked up from germline, CDR1 is SGHNT and CDR2 is YYREEE (reference sequence). V lost 0 bases to trimming and J lost 3 bases, with 12 bases between them. The chain's CDR3 is CASSLGDRIEETQYF. CDR3 in DNA: TGTGCCAGCAGCTTGGGGGACCGAATCGAAGAGACCCAGTACTTC.